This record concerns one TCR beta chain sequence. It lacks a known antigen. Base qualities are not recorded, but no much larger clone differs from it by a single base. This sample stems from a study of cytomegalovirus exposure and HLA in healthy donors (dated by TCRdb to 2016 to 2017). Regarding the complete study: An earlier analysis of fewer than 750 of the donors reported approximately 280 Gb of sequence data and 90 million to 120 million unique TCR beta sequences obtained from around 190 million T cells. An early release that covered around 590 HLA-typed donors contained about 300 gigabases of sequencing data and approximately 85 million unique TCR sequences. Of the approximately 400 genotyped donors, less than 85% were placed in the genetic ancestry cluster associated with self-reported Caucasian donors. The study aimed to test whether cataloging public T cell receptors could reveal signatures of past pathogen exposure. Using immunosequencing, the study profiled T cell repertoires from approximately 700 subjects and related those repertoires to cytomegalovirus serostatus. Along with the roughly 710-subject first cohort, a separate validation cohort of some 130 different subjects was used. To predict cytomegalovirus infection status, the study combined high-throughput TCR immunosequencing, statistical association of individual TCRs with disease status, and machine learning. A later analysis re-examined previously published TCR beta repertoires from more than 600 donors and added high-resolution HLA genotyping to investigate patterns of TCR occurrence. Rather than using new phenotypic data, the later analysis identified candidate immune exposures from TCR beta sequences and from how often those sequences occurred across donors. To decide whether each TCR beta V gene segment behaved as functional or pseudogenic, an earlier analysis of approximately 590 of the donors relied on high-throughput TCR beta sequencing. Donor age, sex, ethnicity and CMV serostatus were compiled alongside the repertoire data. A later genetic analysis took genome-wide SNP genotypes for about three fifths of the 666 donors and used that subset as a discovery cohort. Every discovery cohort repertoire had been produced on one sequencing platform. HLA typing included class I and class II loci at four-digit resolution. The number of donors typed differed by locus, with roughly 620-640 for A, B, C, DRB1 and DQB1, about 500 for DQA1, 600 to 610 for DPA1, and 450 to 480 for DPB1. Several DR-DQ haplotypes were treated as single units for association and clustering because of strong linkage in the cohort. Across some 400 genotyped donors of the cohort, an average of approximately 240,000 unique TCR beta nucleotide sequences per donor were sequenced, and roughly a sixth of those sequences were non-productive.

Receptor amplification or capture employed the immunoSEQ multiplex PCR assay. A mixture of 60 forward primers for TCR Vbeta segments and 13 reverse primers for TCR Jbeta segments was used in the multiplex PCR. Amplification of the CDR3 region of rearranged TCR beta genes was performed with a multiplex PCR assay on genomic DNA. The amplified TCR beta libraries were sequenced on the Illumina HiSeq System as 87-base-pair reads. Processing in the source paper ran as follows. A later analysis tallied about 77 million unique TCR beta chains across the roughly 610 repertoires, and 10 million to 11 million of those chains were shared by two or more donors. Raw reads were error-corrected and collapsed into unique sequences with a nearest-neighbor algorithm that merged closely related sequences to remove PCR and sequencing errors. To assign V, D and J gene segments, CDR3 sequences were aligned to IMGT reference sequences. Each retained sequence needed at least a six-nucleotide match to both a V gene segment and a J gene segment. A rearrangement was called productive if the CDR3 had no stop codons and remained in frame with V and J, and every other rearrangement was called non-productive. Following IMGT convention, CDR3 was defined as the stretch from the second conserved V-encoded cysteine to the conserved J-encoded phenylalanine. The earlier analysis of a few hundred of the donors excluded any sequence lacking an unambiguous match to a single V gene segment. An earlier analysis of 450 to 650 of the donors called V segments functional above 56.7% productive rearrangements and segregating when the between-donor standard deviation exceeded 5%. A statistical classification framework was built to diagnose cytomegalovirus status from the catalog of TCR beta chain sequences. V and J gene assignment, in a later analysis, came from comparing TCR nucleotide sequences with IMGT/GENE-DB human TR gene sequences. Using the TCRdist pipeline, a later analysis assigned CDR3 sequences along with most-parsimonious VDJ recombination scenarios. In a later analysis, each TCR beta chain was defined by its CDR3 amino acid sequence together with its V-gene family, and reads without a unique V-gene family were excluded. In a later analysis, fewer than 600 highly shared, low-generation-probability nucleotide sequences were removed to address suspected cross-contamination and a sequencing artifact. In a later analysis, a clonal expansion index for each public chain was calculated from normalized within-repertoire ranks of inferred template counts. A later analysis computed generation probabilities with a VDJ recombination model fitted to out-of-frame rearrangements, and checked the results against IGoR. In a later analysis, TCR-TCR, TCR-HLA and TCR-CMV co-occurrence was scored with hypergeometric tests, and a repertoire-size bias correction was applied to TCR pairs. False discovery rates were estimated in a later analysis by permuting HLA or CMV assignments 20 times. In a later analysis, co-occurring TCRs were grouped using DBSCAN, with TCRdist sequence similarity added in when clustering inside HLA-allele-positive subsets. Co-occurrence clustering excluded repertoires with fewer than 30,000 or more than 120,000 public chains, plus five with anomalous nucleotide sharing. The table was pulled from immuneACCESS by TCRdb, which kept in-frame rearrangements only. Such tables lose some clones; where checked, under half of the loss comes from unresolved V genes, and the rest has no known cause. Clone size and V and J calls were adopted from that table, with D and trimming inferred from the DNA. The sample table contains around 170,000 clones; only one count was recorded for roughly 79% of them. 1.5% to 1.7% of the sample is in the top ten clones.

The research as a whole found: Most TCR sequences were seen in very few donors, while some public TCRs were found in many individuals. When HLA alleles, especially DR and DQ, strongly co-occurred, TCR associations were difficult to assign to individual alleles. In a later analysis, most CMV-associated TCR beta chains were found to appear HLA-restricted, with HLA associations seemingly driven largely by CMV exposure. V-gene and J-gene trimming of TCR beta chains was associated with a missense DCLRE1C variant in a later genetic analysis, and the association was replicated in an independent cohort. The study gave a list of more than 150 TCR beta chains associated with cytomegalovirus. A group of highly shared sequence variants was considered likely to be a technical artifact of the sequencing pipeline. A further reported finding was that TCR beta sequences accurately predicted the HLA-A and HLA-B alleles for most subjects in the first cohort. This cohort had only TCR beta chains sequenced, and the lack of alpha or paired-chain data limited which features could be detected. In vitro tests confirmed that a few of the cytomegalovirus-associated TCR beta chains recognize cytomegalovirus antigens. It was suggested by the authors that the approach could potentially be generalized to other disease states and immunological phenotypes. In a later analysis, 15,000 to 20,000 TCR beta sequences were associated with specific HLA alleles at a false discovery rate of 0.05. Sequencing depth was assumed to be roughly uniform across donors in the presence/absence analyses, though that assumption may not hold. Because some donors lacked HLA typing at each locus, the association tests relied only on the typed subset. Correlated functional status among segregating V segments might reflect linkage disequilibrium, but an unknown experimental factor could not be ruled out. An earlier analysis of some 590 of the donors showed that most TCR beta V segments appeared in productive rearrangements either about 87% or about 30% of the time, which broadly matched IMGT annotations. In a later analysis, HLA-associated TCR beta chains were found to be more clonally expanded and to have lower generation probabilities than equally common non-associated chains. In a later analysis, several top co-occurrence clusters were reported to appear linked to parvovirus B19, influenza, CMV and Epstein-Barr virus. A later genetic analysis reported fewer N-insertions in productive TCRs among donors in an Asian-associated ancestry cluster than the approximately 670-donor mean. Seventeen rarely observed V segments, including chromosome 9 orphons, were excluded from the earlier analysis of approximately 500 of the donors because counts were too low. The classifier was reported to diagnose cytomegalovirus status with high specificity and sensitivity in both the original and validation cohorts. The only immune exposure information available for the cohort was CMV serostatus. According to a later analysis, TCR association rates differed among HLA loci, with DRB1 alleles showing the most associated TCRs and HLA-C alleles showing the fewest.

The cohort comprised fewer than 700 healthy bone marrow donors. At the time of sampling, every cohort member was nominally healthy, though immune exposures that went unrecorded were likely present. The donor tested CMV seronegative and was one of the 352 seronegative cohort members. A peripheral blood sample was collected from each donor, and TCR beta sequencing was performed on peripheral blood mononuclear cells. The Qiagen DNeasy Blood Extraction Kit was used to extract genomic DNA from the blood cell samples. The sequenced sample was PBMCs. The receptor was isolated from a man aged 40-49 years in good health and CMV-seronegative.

The nucleotide sequence reads TGTGCCAGCAGCGTCGCCGGGACAGCGAACACCGGGGAGCTGTTTTTT. This codes for CASSVAGTANTGELFF. The V and J segments used are TRBV9 and TRBJ2-2; TRBD1 aligns with 7 central bases. CDR1 and CDR2 (SGDLS, YYNGEE) derive from the germline V gene. Trimming accounts for 2 bases at V and 0 bases at J, while the number of junction bases matched to no gene is 4. Counted from cysteine to phenylalanine, this CDR3 has 16 amino acids. Only the CDR3 DNA stays, 48 bases, in frame from base 1.